The 17 T cell receptor beta chains presented below share a single source sample, sequenced in a study of blood T cell repertoires in COVID-19. The repertoire was sequenced with immunoSEQ multiplex PCR; TCRdb's copy has only in-frame clones and lacks some. The repertoire consists of 150,000 to 250,000 clones, with 75% to 90% occurring once and the leading ten covering 2% to 2.5%. The sequencing sample was made of PBMCs or T cells enriched from blood (not recorded which). The receptors here all came from a woman aged 30 to 39 who had recovered from COVID-19.

The chain joins TRBV24-1 to TRBJ2-3, with D unresolved. CDR3 length: 13 residues. V was shortened by 4 bases and J by 2 bases, with 6 bases between the two germline ends. Looked up from germline, CDR1 is KGHDR and CDR2 is SFDVKD. This chain's CDR3 is CATSEGVTDTQYF. The CDR3 region has the DNA TGTGCCACCAGTGAAGGAGTCACAGATACGCAGTATTTT.

In its sample, this clone was seen a few times. CDR3 in amino acids: CASSQGSGRTREQYF. For the CDR3, the DNA is TGTGCCAGCAGCCAAGGTAGCGGGAGAACCCGCGAGCAGTACTTC. The chain uses TRBV4-2 and TRBJ2-7, with TRBD2 matching 9 bases. Losses at the gene ends were 1 base for V and 6 bases for J; bases not matched to a gene: 7. Germline lookup yields CDR1 LGHNA and CDR2 YNFKEQ. The CDR3 has 15 residues.

The V gene is TRBV6-2 or TRBV6-3, the J gene TRBJ1-4; D might be TRBD1 (5 bases). This CDR3 contains 15 residues. The germline V gene has CDR1 MNHEY and CDR2 SVGEGT. V was clipped by 2 bases and J by 8 bases, with 15 bases between them. This CDR3 is CASSYPTATEEKLFF. The DNA of the CDR3 is TGTGCCAGCAGTTACCCGACAGCAACCGAAGAAAAACTGTTTTTT.

The rearrangement uses TRBV4-1 and TRBJ2-7; 13 bases are a match to TRBD2. Trimming cost V 0 bases and J 3 bases; bases outside gene matches: 8. Germline V gene lookup returns CDR1 MGHRA and CDR2 YSYEKL. This CDR3 has 18 residues. The CDR3 DNA reads as TGCGCCAGCAGCCAAGAAGGAGGGACTAGCGGGGATAGCTACGAGCAGTACTTC. The encoded protein is CASSQEGGTSGDSYEQYF.

The rearrangement uses TRBV11-3 and TRBJ2-3; 14 nucleotides align to TRBD2. V was pared by 4 bases and J by 5 bases, with 5 bases of the junction left unmatched. Germline V lookup: CDR1 SGHNT, CDR2 YENEEA. There are 16 residues in the CDR3. The CDR3: CASSSRTSGGLDTQYF. The DNA for the CDR3 is TGTGCCAGCAGCTCTCGGACTAGCGGGGGGTTAGATACGCAGTATTTT.

This clone turned up a few times. The chain couples TRBV7-9 to TRBJ1-2; TRBD1 might be the D (5 bases). The germline V gene has CDR1 SEHNR and CDR2 FQNEAQ (reference sequence). Trimming cost V 4 bases and J 6 bases, with 18 bases left between them. This CDR3 is built from 15 residues. CDR3 in DNA: TGTGCCAGCAGCTCCCAGGGTCCCAGGATTGATGGCTACACCTTC. It specifies CASSSQGPRIDGYTF.

This clone appeared many times. V and J are TRBV15 and TRBJ2-7, with 12 positions matching TRBD1. This CDR3 region has 16 residues. After removal of 0 bases from V and 7 bases from J, the junction contained 7 bases not matched to a gene. CDR1 is LNHNV and CDR2 is YYDKDF in the germline V gene (reference sequence). CDR3 bases: TGTGCCACCAGCAGAGATAGGGGACAGGGGGCGGGAGAGCAGTACTTC. This codes for CATSRDRGQGAGEQYF.

V gene TRBV21-1 combines with J gene TRBJ2-7; whether TRBD2, the table's D call, matches the DNA was not checked. TRBV21-1 corresponds to a pseudogene. CDR3 length equals 15 residues. CDR3: CASSKVKSGVGEQYF. The CDR3 DNA reads as TGTGCCAGCAGCAAAGTAAAATCGGGGGTGGGAGAGCAGTACTTC.

In its sample, this clone was seen a few times. This chain uses TRBV7-6 with TRBJ1-4; TRBD1 aligns across 10 bases. Germline loops: CDR1 SGHVS, CDR2 FNYEAQ. The CDR3 spans 15 residues. Germline trimming cut 5 bases from V and 4 bases from J; bases unmatched to any gene: 4. The CDR3 nucleotides are TGTGCCAGCAGCGCCGACAGGGGGCTTAATGAAAAACTGTTTTTT. Protein sequence: CASSADRGLNEKLFF.

This rearrangement joins TRBV11-3 to TRBJ1-6, with D tentatively TRBD1 (5 bases). Germline V gene sequence: CDR1 SGHNT, CDR2 YENEEA. V was clipped by 5 bases and J by 5 bases, with 13 bases between them. CDR3 length: 15 amino acids. CDR3 protein: CASSMSDRNNSPLHF. The DNA of the CDR3 is TGTGCCAGCAGCATGTCCGACAGAAATAATTCACCCCTCCACTTT.

The V and J genes are TRBV10-3 and TRBJ1-1, with D tentatively TRBD1 (5 bases). The CDR3 spans 14 residues. Deletions cut 4 bases from V and 3 bases from J, with 12 bases between. CDR1 and CDR2 from the germline V gene are ENHRY and SYGVKD. CDR3 sequence reads: CAISAGREDTEAFF. Here the CDR3 DNA reads TGTGCCATCAGTGCGGGCAGGGAGGACACTGAAGCTTTCTTT.

The rearrangement links TRBV9 to TRBJ2-1, with TRBD2 identical over 9 bases. With V trimmed by 3 bases and J by 5 bases, 12 bases remained unmatched. The CDR3 totals 17 residues. CDR1 is SGDLS and CDR2 is YYNGEE in the germline V gene. In nucleotides, the CDR3 is TGTGCCAGCAGCGCGCATCCGACTAGCGGCACTAACAATGAGCAGTTCTTC. It translates to CASSAHPTSGTNNEQFF.

The rearrangement uses TRBV9 and TRBJ2-7; the D gene is possibly TRBD2 (5 bases). V lost 0 bases and J 4 bases, leaving 8 bases between the germline ends. Germline CDR1 reads SGDLS; CDR2 reads YYNGEE. There are 13 residues in the CDR3. CDR3 sequence: CASSVAADYEQYF. The CDR3 DNA reads TGTGCCAGCAGCGTAGCAGCGGATTACGAGCAGTACTTC.

The rearrangement links TRBV24-1 to TRBJ2-7, with 8 bases lining up with TRBD1. Germline lookup yields CDR1 KGHDR and CDR2 SFDVKD. This CDR3 is built from 13 residues. After removal of 7 bases from V and 3 bases from J, the junction contained 4 bases not matched to a gene. In DNA, the CDR3 is TGTGCCACCAGACCGGGACAGGTCTACGAGCAGTACTTC. Protein: CATRPGQVYEQYF.

The chain recombines TRBV28 with TRBJ1-2; D is possibly TRBD1 (5 bases). V dropped 9 bases and J dropped 8 bases, with 16 bases sitting between them. This CDR3 contains 12 residues. Germline V gene sequence: CDR1 MDHEN, CDR2 SYDVKM. CDR3 in DNA: TGTGCCAGTACCCAGGGATTGGGCGGCTACACCTTC. Protein: CASTQGLGGYTF.

This chain joins TRBV2 and TRBJ1-2; D remains unclear. This CDR3 has 14 residues. The germline V gene encodes CDR1 SNHLY and CDR2 FYNNEI. Trimming took 4 bases from V and 4 from J, leaving 13 bases between them. The CDR3 DNA is TGTGCCAGCAGTGGAGGAAGAACCCTCTATGGCTACACCTTC. Its protein product is CASSGGRTLYGYTF.

This chain joins TRBV11-2 and TRBJ1-1, with 9 bases identical to TRBD1. The junction had 7 bases not matched to a gene; V was cut back by 0 bases and J by 11 bases. The CDR3 has 14 residues. Germline CDR1 is SGHAT and CDR2 is FQNNGV. In nucleotides, the CDR3 is TGTGCCAGCAGCTTAGATTTGGGGACAGGGCAGGCTTTCTTT. Translated, it gives CASSLDLGTGQAFF.